In its sample, the clone carrying this TCR beta chain was seen a few times. Its antigen is unknown. The sample originates from a study of T cells after yellow fever vaccination. Background on the study: Some fractions had low cell numbers, and these were prepared with SMART-Seq v4 Ultra Low Input.

Template-switching 5'RACE yielded the TCR cDNA; a universal primer site and UMIs were added in the process. TCRdb fed the 5' RACE reads into MiXCR, producing one record per CDR3 protein. The top ten clones hold about 0.95% of a sample with 200,000 or so distinct CDR3 sequences, roughly 6.8% of them seen once. Germline lookup yields CDR1 SGHRS and CDR2 YFSETQ. With 0 bases removed from V and 12 bases from J, the gap between germline ends came to 15 bases. This CDR3 is 14 amino acids long. Study-level findings and limits: Subsequent booster samples again held most clones from primary vaccination (96% CD4, approximately 85% CD8). Weaker, the secondary response had a peak occurring faster, on day 5 versus 15.

The source is a man between 25 and 39 years old who received the YFV17D yellow fever vaccine. The chain is built from TRBV5-1 and TRBJ1-4; D gene unclear. The material sequenced was CD4+ T cells sorted from PBMCs, taken on the day of the yellow fever booster vaccination. As DNA, the CDR3 is TGCGCCAGCAGCTTGGAAGGAGGACCTCGGGAACTGTTTTTT. Translating gives CASSLEGGPRELFF.